The rows below give T cell receptor beta chains drawn from one sample of a study of cytomegalovirus exposure and HLA in healthy donors. The protocol was immunoSEQ multiplex PCR, while the TCRdb copy is restricted to in-frame clones and leaves out a portion. This sample has 100,000 or so clones, with about four fifths found just once. Sequenced material: PBMCs. These receptor sequences come from a man aged 35-49 years in good health and CMV-seronegative. Both conserved end residues are part of each CDR3. The D gene is left open where the match is weak. Only part of the rows carry a size: once, few, many, or a class if the clone is expanded.

TRBV29-1	few	TRBD2	TRBJ2-7	CSVRTSGNEQYF	TGCAGCGTTAGGACTAGCGGGAACGAGCAGTACTTC
TRBV7-9	few	NA	TRBJ1-4	CASSTGNEKLFF	TGTGCCAGCAGCACGGGAAATGAAAAACTGTTTTTT
TRBV4-1	NA	NA	TRBJ2-5	CASRHTPGWETQYF	TGCGCCAGCAGACACACGCCGGGATGGGAGACCCAGTACTTC
TRBV5-6	NA	NA	TRBJ1-2	CASSHPRSGGYTF	TGTGCCAGCAGCCACCCGCGGAGTGGTGGCTACACCTTC
TRBV4-1	NA	NA	TRBJ2-1	CASSPETRGNEQFF	TGCGCCAGCAGCCCCGAGACTAGGGGCAATGAGCAGTTCTTC
TRBV5-1	NA	TRBD1	TRBJ2-7	CASSRDRGHSYEQYF	TGCGCCAGCAGCCGGGACAGGGGGCACTCCTACGAGCAGTACTTC
TRBV4-1	NA	TRBD1	TRBJ2-5	CASSQGQGGPSETQYF	TGCGCCAGCAGCCAAGGACAGGGGGGGCCCAGTGAGACCCAGTACTTC
TRBV6-6	once	NA	TRBJ2-3	CASSYSGQRTDTQYF	TGTGCCAGCAGTTACTCGGGACAACGCACAGATACGCAGTATTTT
TRBV19	NA	NA	TRBJ2-2	CASGTGYATGELFF	TGTGCCAGTGGTACAGGGTATGCCACCGGGGAGCTGTTTTTT
TRBV7-2	once	NA	TRBJ2-7	CASSFPPLSSGYEQYF	TGTGCCAGCAGCTTCCCCCCCCTTAGTTCAGGTTACGAGCAGTACTTC
TRBV4-1	few	NA	TRBJ2-2	CASSQDSRGRGVSGELFF	TGCGCCAGCAGCCAAGATTCGAGGGGCAGGGGGGTTTCAGGGGAGCTGTTTTTT
TRBV11-3	once	NA	TRBJ2-1	CASSPLRGAKQFF	TGTGCCAGCAGCCCTCTACGGGGGGCAAAGCAGTTCTTC
TRBV5-6	NA	NA	TRBJ1-3	CASSKDRRSGNTIYF	TGTGCCAGCAGCAAGGACAGACGCTCTGGAAACACCATATATTTT
TRBV7-9	NA	NA	TRBJ1-4	CASSLVAGEKLFF	TGTGCCAGCAGCTTAGTGGCAGGTGAAAAACTGTTTTTT
TRBV7-2	few	NA	TRBJ1-1	CASSPTGGRNTEAFF	TGTGCCAGCAGCCCAACCGGGGGGCGGAACACTGAAGCTTTCTTT
TRBV6-5	NA	TRBD1	TRBJ1-5	CATGGGTGGGQPQHF	TGTGCCACCGGGGGGGGAACAGGGGGCGGGCAGCCCCAGCATTTT
TRBV7-9	once	NA	TRBJ2-1	CASSFQEEGGQFF	TGTGCCAGCAGCTTTCAGGAAGAGGGTGGGCAGTTCTTC
TRBV5-1	NA	NA	TRBJ2-7	CASSLRGFPALDEQYF	TGCGCCAGCAGCTTAAGGGGGTTCCCGGCGTTAGACGAGCAGTACTTC
TRBV5-4	few	TRBD2	TRBJ2-1	CASSFRDYLYNEQFF	TGTGCCAGCAGCTTCCGGGACTACCTCTACAATGAGCAGTTCTTC
TRBV5-4	NA	TRBD2	TRBJ2-3	CASSQGTSGNADTQYF	TGTGCCAGCAGCCAAGGGACTAGCGGGAACGCAGATACGCAGTATTTT
TRBV7-6	NA	NA	TRBJ2-7	CASSLLGAGDTGEQYF	TGTGCCAGCAGCTTATTGGGGGCAGGGGACACGGGGGAGCAGTACTTC
TRBV4-1	NA	NA	TRBJ2-7	CASSQEGTGWEQYF	TGCGCCAGCAGCCAAGAAGGAACAGGGTGGGAGCAGTACTTC
TRBV5-6	NA	TRBD1	TRBJ2-1	CASSPYRGDEQFF	TGTGCCAGCAGCCCATACAGGGGGGATGAGCAGTTCTTC
TRBV13	NA	NA	TRBJ2-2	CAGGVTNTGELFF	TGTGCCGGTGGTGTAACAAACACCGGGGAGCTGTTTTTT
TRBV4-2	NA	NA	TRBJ2-6	CASSQDRGGANVLTF	TGTGCCAGCAGCCAAGACAGGGGTGGGGCCAACGTCCTGACTTTC
TRBV6-1	NA	NA	TRBJ2-7	CASSEIAETYEQYF	TGTGCCAGCAGTGAAATAGCGGAGACCTACGAGCAGTACTTC